This TCR beta chain was sequenced for a study of CD8 T cells in ankylosing spondylitis. Study findings and constraints: Clones linked to disease, bearing a CD8+ phenotype, were relatively rare in peripheral blood. There was reportedly significant enrichment of clones that were disease-linked in matched ankylosing spondylitis synovial fluid. Seven to nine highly homologous variants formed a TCR beta motif that appeared characteristic of ankylosing spondylitis blood. A subset of motif variants has previously been described in the synovial fluid and blood of reactive arthritis.

This clonotype was observed a handful of times. The target antigen is unknown. Quantitative 5'-RACE with molecular barcodes was used to make the TCR beta libraries. One entry per CDR3 protein results from TCRdb running MiXCR on the 5' RACE reads. The repertoire holds around 890,000 distinct CDR3 sequences, about 12% seen once, with 0.45% to 0.6% in the top ten. There are 12 residues in the CDR3. With 1 base removed from V and 4 bases from J, the gap between germline ends came to 4 bases. The sequence was collected from a male donor with ankylosing spondylitis. Sequencing used blood, either unsorted or a sorted T cell fraction (not recorded which). The chain combines TRBV12-3 or TRBV12-4 with TRBJ1-1; no definite D call. This chain's CDR3 is CASSLVSTEAFF. The CDR3 DNA follows: TGTGCCAGCAGTTTAGTAAGCACTGAAGCTTTCTTT.